This TCR beta chain is drawn from a study of ipilimumab plus nivolumab after autologous stem cell transplantation. Turning to the study itself: The myeloma cohort included high-risk transplant-naive patients and patients relapsing within 3 years of a first autologous transplant.

In regard to this clone: A far larger clone is off by one base, so a read error is likely.

This CDR3 has 13 residues. Germline V CDR1 and CDR2: SGHVS, FQNEAQ. With 1 base removed from V and 3 bases from J, the gap between germline ends came to 4 bases. TCRdb keeps only in-frame clones here, not all; method: immunoSEQ multiplex PCR. The table lists 5,000 or so clones, about 63% of them singletons. Patients got ipilimumab 1 mg/kg beginning 14 to 28 days post-transplant. Patients received nivolumab 3 mg/kg at weeks 1, 4, 7, 10, then fortnightly to week 26. This TCR was recovered from a male donor with multiple myeloma. The material was PBMCs, obtained in a trial of ipilimumab plus nivolumab as post-transplant consolidation. The genes are TRBV7-8 and TRBJ1-5; D unclear. CDR3 coding DNA: TGTGCCAGCAGCTTAGGTCCCAATCAGCCCCAGCATTTT. Its translation is CASSLGPNQPQHF.